This TCR beta chain was recorded in a study of cytomegalovirus exposure and HLA in healthy donors. J was trimmed by 1 base and V by 4 bases; bases with no gene match: 9. Germline loops: CDR1 MGHDK, CDR2 SYGVNS. The CDR3 has 16 amino acids. Primers for the PCR totalled 60 Vbeta and 13 Jbeta. Sequencing was performed with immunoSEQ multiplex PCR; in TCRdb, only in-frame clones are kept and a portion is missing. The table records more than 150,000 clones, roughly 90% of them present only once. The V gene is TRBV25-1, the J gene TRBJ1-1, with TRBD1 identical over 7 bases. The source is a girl younger than two in good health and CMV-seronegative. Sequencing was performed on PBMCs. The CDR3 nucleotides are TGTGCCAGCAGTGCCAATCCCCGACAGGGGAACACTGAAGCTTTCTTT. Residues: CASSANPRQGNTEAFF.